Sequencing of this TCR beta chain was carried out in a study of CXCR3-negative and CXCR3-positive naive CD8 T cells. Of note for this clonotype: Antigen: not known.

Points from the study as a whole: Against CXCR3-negative naive cells, CXCR3-positive naive cells showed more hydrophobic TRB CDR3s.

The TRB cDNA libraries were prepared by 5' RACE with UMI labels. TCRdb reanalyzed the 5' RACE reads, giving one entry per CDR3 protein sequence and no DNA. With about 130,000 distinct CDR3 sequences in the sample, the ten largest clones hold 0.5% to 0.6%. Germline CDR1 is ENHRY and CDR2 is SYGVKD. This CDR3 region has 11 residues. Sequenced material: naive CXCR3+ CD8+ T cells from blood. Stated subset: CD45RO-CCR7+CD27+CD95- naive CD8+ T cells expressing CXCR3 (TNR3+). This clonotype was sampled from a human donor in good health. Some clones in this sample may be carry-over from other donors' samples. The gene calls are TRBV10-3 and TRBJ2-7. The CDR3 sequence is CATGPSYEQYF.